This T cell receptor (beta chain) was captured by sequencing in a study of OX40 agonist ivuxolimab in advanced cancers. Concerning the study at large: The costimulatory receptor OX40 (CD134) was targeted by ivuxolimab, a fully human IgG2 agonistic monoclonal antibody. Intravenous ivuxolimab was administered to patients every 2 weeks at six dose levels: 0.01, 0.1, 0.3, 1.5, 3 and 10 mg/kg. Of the approximately 54 patients in dose escalation, approximately 20 had hepatocellular carcinoma, some 15 had melanoma, 9 had renal cell carcinoma and 9 had head and neck cancer. A male proportion of 82.7% and a mean age of roughly 55 years, ranging from about 20 to 80, were recorded for the dose-escalation cohort. Prior anti-PD-1, anti-PD-L1 or anti-CTLA-4 therapy was permitted, and 35% to 40% of dose-escalation patients had received checkpoint inhibitors. Three dose-escalation patients achieved partial responses, one with hepatocellular carcinoma and two with cutaneous melanoma. Peripheral TCRbeta sequencing was intended to test whether TCR sequence diversity was altered and clonal T-cell expansion was caused by ivuxolimab. The paper describes the monotherapy dose-escalation part (N = 52 patients) of the phase I trial of ivuxolimab.

Trimming removed 5 bases from V and 3 bases from J; the gene matches leave 9 bases unexplained. The CDR3 spans 16 residues, from the cysteine through the phenylalanine. CDR3 DNA only is kept here, 48 bases in frame from base 1. According to the germline V gene, CDR1 reads SGHTA and CDR2 reads FQGTGA. The investigation overall reported the following: In the 0.1-3.0 mg/kg groups, partial responders had among the lowest normalized peripheral clonal expansion, particularly in CD8+ T cells. Low levels of normalized T-cell clonal expansion were also seen in some patients who did not respond. The antigen specificity of the peripheral T cells that underwent clonal expansion was not determined. Clonal expansion of both CD4+ and CD8+ blood T cells was observed from baseline to week 6 at doses 0.1 to 3.0 mg/kg. On average, CD8+ T cells showed more expanded clones than CD4+ T cells after ivuxolimab.

Patients with autoimmune disease history or receiving systemic immunosuppression were excluded from the trial. Peripheral blood for TCR sequencing was drawn from every dose cohort at baseline, at cycle 4 day 1 and at cycle 7 day 1. Samples were obtained from an open-label, multicenter, first-in-human phase I dose-escalation trial of ivuxolimab. The trial enrolled adults with locally advanced or metastatic head and neck squamous cell, hepatocellular, melanoma or renal cell carcinoma. Before TCR sequencing, CD4+ T cells and CD8+ T cells were sorted from peripheral blood as separate populations. To sequence the TCRbeta CDR3 region, genomic DNA was isolated from the sorted cells. The immunoSEQ Assay was used to sequence the TCRbeta CDR3 regions. Entries here come from immuneACCESS through TCRdb and include only in-frame sequences with V and J called. Some clones fail to appear in such tables; in the studies checked, an unresolved V gene covers under half of the shortfall, and the cause of the remainder is unknown. In all, the sample holds 25,000 to 30,000 clones, and about 85% of those were seen once. Jointly, the top ten make up 33% of the sample.

Turning to this clone: There is no known antigen for this receptor. Base qualities are not provided; no much larger clone lies one nucleotide away.

The chain is encoded by TRBV7-3 joined to TRBJ2-3; 9 of the junction bases match TRBD1. This receptor was obtained from an adult with an advanced solid tumor such as melanoma, head and neck, liver or kidney cancer. Source: CD4+ or CD8+ T cells sorted from blood, taken in a trial of the OX40 agonist ivuxolimab. The nucleotide sequence is TGTGCCAGCAGCGCAAATACAGGGGGCATGACAGATACGCAGTATTTT. Its protein is CASSANTGGMTDTQYF. The full variable domain, completed from the reference TRBV7-3 and TRBJ2-3 proteins outside the CDR3, reads GAGVSQTPSNKVTEKGKYVELRCDPISGHTALYWYRQSLGQGPEFLIYFQGTGAADDSGLPNDRFFAVRPEGSVSTLKIQRTERGDSAVYLCASSANTGGMTDTQYFGPGTRLTVL.